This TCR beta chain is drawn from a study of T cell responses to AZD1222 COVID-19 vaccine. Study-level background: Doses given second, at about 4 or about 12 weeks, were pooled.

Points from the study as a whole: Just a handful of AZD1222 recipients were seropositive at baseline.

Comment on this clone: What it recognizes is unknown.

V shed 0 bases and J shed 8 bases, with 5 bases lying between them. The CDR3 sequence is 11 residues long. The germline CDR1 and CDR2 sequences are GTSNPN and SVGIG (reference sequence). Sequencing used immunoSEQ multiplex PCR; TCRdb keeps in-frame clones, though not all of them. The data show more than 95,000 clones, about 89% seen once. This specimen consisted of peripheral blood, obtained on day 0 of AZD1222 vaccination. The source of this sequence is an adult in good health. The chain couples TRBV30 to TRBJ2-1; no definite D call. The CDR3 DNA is TGTGCCTGGAGTGTACTTGATGAGCAGTTCTTC. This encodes CAWSVLDEQFF. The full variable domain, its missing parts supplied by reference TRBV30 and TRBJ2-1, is SQTIHQWPATLVQPVGSPLSLECTVEGTSNPNLYWYRQAAGRGLQLLFYSVGIGQISSEVPQNLSASRPQDRQFILSSKKLLLSDSGFYLCAWSVLDEQFFGPGTRLTVL.